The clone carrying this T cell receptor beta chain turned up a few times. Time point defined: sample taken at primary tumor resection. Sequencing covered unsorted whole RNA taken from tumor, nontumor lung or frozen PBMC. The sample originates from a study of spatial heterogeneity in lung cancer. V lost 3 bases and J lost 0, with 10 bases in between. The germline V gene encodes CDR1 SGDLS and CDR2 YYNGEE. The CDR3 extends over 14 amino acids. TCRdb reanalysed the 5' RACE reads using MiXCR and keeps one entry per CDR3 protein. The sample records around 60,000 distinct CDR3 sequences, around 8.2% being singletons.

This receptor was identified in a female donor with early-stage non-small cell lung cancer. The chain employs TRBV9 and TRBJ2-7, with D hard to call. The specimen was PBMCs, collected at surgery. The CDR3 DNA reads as TGTGCCAGCAGCGAGGATGCCGACTCCTACGAGCAGTACGTC. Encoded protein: CASSEDADSYEQYV.